This TCR beta chain was sequenced in a study of CD4 T cells in relation to SARS-CoV-2 and coronaviruses. Study in general: PBMCs were cultured with antigen for roughly 9 days before TCR beta sequencing.

About this clone itself: Its antigen is not known.

Only in-frame clones appear in the TCRdb table, and some are missing; sequencing was by immunoSEQ multiplex PCR. The sample yields tens of thousands of clones, approximately 75% seen once. Unexposed donor CD4+ T cells date from about 2011-2018, before the COVID-19 pandemic. After about 10 days of culture, CD4+ T cells were isolated. Germline V gene sequence: CDR1 MNHEY, CDR2 SVGEGT. V lost 5 bases, J lost 6 bases, and 13 bases stayed unmatched. The CDR3 spans 15 residues. This clonotype originated in a human donor in good health. The rearrangement joins TRBV6-2 or TRBV6-3 to TRBJ2-7; 7 bases align to TRBD1. The sample was CD4+ T cells from PBMCs, cultured in vitro. The CDR3 loop is CASSRQGRVGAEQYF. The CDR3 DNA is TGTGCCAGCAGTCGACAGGGAAGGGTTGGGGCCGAGCAGTACTTC.